The following is a T cell receptor (beta chain) sequence with its context. Its target is not known. The data derive from a study of vaccination and CD4 T cells after COVID-19. CDR3 length: 14 amino acids. Deletions cut 6 bases from V and 1 base from J, with 12 bases between. CDR1 and CDR2 (germline): WSHSY, SAAADI. Treatment specified: approximately 10-day PBMC culture with coronavirus spike peptide pools or control peptides (ViraFEST assay). The Oncomine TCR Beta short-read assay was applied to DNA of cultured CD4+ T cells. TCRdb redid the calling of the PCR reads with MiXCR, one entry per CDR3 protein. The data show about 26,000 distinct CDR3 sequences, with about three fifths seen just once and less than 6% held by the top ten.

This clonotype was obtained from a human donor who had recovered from COVID-19. The chain employs TRBV10-2 and TRBJ1-1, with D hard to call. Input material: CD4+ T cells from blood, cultured in vitro. The CDR3 sequence is CASSPRGPNTEAFF. As DNA, the CDR3 is TGCGCCAGCAGCCCTCGGGGTCCGAACACTGAAGCTTTCTTT.